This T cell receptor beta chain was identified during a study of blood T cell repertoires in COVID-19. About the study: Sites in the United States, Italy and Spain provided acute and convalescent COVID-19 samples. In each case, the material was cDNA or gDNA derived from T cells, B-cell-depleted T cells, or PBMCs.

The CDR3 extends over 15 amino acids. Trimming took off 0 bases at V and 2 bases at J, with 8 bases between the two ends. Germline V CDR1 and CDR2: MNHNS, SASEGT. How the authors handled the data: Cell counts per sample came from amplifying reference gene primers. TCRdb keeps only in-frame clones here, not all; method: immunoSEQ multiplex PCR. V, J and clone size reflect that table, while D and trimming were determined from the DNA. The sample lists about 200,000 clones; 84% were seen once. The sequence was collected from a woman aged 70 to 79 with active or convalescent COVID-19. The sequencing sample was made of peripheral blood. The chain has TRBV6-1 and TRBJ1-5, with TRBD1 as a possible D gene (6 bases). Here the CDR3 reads CASSEAGGRNQPQHF. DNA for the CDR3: TGTGCCAGCAGTGAAGCAGGGGGTCGCAATCAGCCCCAGCATTTT.